The clone carrying this TCR beta chain was seen once. The antigen is unknown. This specimen comes from a study of cytomegalovirus exposure and HLA in healthy donors. The study ran its PCR with 60 Vbeta and 13 Jbeta primers. Source study methods: In a later analysis, of roughly 83 million unique beta chains, roughly 9.9 million appeared in at least two donors. Measured with immunoSEQ multiplex PCR; TCRdb has only the in-frame clones, and not every one. That table is the source of V, J and clone size, and D and trimming were worked out from the DNA. The sample has 110,000 to 150,000 clones; roughly 83% are singletons. Trimming took 2 bases from V and 5 from J; bases not matched to a gene: 7. This CDR3 has 17 amino acids. CDR1 is MGHRA and CDR2 is YSYEKL in the germline V gene. Study findings and constraints: The study listed 150 to 200 cytomegalovirus-associated TCR beta chains.

This sequence originates from a man aged 40-49 years in good health and CMV-seropositive. Specimen: PBMCs. V is TRBV4-1 and J is TRBJ2-1; 12 bases are a match to TRBD2. The CDR3 loop is CASSQRSTSGRNNEQFF. The CDR3 DNA sequence: TGCGCCAGCAGCCAAAGGTCTACTAGCGGGAGGAACAATGAGCAGTTCTTC.